This T cell receptor (beta chain) was observed in a study of response to subunit inactivated influenza vaccine. Study-level points and caveats: The authors suggested that few new T cells are recruited per seasonal influenza vaccination.

This clonotype was seen a handful of times. Antigen specificity is unknown. TCRdb re-called the RT-PCR reads through MiXCR, storing one row per CDR3 protein. The data show about 650,000 distinct CDR3 sequences, around 16% seen once. The sequences come from PBMCs from blood, collected roughly 12 days after vaccination. The receptor comes from a man in his fifties who received an inactivated influenza vaccine.

The CDR3 DNA follows: TGTGCCAGCAGCTTAGCGCAGTCTTCTAATGAAAAACTGTTTTTT. Encoded protein: CASSLAQSSNEKLFF. The rearrangement uses TRBV11-1 and TRBJ1-4; D is unclear. V lost 0 bases, J lost 3 bases, and 8 bases lay in between. This CDR3 is built from 15 residues. Germline loops: CDR1 SGHAT, CDR2 FQDESV (reference sequence).